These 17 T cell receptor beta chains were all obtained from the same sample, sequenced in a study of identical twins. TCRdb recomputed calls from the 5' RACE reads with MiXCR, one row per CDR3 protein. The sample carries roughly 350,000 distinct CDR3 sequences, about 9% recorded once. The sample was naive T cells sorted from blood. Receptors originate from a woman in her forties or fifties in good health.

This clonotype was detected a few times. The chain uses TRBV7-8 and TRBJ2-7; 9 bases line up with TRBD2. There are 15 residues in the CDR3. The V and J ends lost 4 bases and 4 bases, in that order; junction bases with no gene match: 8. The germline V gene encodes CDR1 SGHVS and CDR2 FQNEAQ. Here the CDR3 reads CASSSPTSGSYEQYF. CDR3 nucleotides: TGTGCCAGCAGCTCGCCTACTAGCGGGTCTTACGAGCAGTACTTC.

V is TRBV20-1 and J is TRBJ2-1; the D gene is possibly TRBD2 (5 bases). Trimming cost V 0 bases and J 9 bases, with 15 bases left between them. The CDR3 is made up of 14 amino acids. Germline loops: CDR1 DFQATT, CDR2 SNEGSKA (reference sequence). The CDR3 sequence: CSAREPGAEGEQFF. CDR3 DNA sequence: TGCAGTGCTAGAGAGCCTGGCGCAGAGGGTGAGCAGTTCTTC.

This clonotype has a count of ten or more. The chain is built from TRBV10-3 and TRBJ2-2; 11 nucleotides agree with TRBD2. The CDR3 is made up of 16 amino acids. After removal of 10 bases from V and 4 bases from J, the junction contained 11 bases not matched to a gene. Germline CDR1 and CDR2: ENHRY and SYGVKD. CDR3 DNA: TGTGCCACATCATCCCCCGGGACTAGCGGCACCGGGGAGCTGTTTTTT. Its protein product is CATSSPGTSGTGELFF.

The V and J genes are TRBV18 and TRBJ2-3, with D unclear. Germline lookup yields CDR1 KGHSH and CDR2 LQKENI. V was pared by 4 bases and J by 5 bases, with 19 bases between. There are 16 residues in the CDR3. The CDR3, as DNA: TGTGCCAGCTCACGTACCGACGTATCCAGGAAAGATACGCAGTATTTT. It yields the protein CASSRTDVSRKDTQYF.

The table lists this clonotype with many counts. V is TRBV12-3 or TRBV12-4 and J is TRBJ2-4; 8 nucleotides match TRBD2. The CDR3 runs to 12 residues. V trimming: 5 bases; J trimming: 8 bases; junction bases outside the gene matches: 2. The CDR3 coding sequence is TGTGCCAGCAGTAGCGGGAGCCACATTCAGTACTTC. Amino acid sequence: CASSSGSHIQYF.

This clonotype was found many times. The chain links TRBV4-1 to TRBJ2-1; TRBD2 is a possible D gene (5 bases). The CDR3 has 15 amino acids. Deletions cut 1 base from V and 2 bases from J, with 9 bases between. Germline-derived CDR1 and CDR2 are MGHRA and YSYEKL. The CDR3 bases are TGCGCCAGCAGCCAAGGACTATCGGCCTACAATGAGCAGTTCTTC. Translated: CASSQGLSAYNEQFF.

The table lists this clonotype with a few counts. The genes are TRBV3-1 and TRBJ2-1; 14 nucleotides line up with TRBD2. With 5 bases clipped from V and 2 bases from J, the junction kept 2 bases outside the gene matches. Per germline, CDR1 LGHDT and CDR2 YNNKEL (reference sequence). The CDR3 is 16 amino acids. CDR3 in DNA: TGTGCCAGCAGCACGGGACTAGCGGGGGCCTACAATGAGCAGTTCTTC. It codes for CASSTGLAGAYNEQFF.

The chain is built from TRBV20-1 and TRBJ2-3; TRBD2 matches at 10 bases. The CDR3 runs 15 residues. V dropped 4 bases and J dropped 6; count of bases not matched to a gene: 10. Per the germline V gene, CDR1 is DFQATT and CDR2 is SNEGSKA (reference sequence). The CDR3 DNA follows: TGCAGTGCTAAGTCGGCTAGCGGGAGTGTGGATACGCAGTATTTT. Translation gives CSAKSASGSVDTQYF.

This CDR3 reads CASGQVGDTQYF. Written as DNA, the CDR3 is TGTGCCAGCGGGCAGGTGGGGGATACGCAGTATTTT. This chain uses TRBV2 with TRBJ2-3; D is unresolved. Trimming removed 8 bases from V and 6 bases from J, with 12 bases in between. The CDR3 has 12 residues. Germline V gene data show CDR1 as SNHLY and CDR2 as FYNNEI.

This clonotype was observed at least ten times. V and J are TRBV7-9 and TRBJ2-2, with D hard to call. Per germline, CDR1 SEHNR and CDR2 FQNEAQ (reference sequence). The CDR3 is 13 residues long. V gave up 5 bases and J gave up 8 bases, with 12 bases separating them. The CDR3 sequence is CASSPTLGGELFF. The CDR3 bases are TGTGCCAGCAGCCCGACCCTCGGGGGGGAGCTGTTTTTT. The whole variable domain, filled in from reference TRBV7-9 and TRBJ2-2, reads DTGVSQNPRHKITKRGQNVTFRCDPISEHNRLYWYRQTLGQGPEFLTYFQNEAQLEKSRLLSDRFSAERPKGSFSTLEIQRTEQGDSAMYLCASSPTLGGELFFGEGSRLTVL.

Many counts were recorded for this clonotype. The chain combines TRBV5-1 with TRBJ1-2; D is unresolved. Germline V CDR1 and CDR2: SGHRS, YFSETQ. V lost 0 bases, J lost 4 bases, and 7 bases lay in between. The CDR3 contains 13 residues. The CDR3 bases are TGCGCCAGCAGCTTGGGCAGGACCTATGGCTACACCTTC. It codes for CASSLGRTYGYTF.

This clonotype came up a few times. The DNA of the CDR3 is TGTGCCAGCAGTTTCAGCGGGGGGGGCACAGATACGCAGTATTTT. As protein: CASSFSGGGTDTQYF. This chain links TRBV12-3 or TRBV12-4 with TRBJ2-3; 10 nucleotides line up with TRBD2. The J segment lost 1 base and the V segment lost 3 bases, leaving 1 base of the junction unmatched. The CDR3 length is 15 residues.

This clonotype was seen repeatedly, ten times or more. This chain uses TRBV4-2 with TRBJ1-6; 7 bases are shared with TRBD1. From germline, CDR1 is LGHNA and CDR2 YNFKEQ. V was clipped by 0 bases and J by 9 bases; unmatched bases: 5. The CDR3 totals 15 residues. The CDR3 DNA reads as TGTGCCAGCAGCCAAGATTGGCAGGGGGGTTCACCCCTCCACTTT. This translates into CASSQDWQGGSPLHF.

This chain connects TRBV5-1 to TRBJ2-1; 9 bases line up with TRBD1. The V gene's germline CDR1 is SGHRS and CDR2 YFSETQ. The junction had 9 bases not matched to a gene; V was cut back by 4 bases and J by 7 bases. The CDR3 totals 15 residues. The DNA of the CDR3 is TGCGCCAGCAGCCTCAGGACAGGGGTTAGGAATGAGCAGTTCTTC. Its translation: CASSLRTGVRNEQFF.

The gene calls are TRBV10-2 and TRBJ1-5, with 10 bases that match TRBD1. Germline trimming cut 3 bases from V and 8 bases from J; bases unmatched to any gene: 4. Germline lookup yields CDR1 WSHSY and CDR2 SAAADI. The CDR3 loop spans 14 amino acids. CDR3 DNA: TGCGCCAGCAGTGACTGGACAGGGGGTGAGCCCCAGCATTTT. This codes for CASSDWTGGEPQHF.

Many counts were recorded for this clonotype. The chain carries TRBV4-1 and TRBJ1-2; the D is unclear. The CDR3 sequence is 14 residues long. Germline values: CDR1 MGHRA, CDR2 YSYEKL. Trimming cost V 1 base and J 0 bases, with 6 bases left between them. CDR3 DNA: TGCGCCAGCAGCCAAGCGGGAGCTAACTATGGCTACACCTTC. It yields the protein CASSQAGANYGYTF.

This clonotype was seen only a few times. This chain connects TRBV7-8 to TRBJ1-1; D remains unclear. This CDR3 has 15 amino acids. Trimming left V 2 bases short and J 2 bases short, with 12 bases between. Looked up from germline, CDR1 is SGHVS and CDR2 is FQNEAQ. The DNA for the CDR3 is TGTGCCAGCAGCTTAAATGGTCTGGCCAACACTGAAGCTTTCTTT. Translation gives CASSLNGLANTEAFF.